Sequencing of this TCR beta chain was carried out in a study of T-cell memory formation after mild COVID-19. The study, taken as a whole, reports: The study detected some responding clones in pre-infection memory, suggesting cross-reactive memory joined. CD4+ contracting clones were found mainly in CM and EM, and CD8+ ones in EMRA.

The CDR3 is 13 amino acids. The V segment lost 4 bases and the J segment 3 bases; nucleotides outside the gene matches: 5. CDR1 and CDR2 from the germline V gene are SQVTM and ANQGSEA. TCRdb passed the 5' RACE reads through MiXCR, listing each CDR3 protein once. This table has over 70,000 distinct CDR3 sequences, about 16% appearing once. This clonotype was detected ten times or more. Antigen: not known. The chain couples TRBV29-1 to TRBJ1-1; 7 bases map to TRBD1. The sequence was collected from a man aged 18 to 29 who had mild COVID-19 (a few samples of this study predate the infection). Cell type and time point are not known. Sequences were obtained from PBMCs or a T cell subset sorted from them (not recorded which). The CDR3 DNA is TGCAGCGTTGGCGGGACAGATTACACTGAAGCTTTCTTT. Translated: CSVGGTDYTEAFF. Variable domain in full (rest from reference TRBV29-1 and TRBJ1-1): SAVISQKPSRDICQRGTSLTIQCQVDSQVTMMFWYRQQPGQSLTLIATANQGSEATYESGFVIDKFPISRPNLTFSTLTVSNMSPEDSSIYLCSVGGTDYTEAFFGQGTRLTVV.